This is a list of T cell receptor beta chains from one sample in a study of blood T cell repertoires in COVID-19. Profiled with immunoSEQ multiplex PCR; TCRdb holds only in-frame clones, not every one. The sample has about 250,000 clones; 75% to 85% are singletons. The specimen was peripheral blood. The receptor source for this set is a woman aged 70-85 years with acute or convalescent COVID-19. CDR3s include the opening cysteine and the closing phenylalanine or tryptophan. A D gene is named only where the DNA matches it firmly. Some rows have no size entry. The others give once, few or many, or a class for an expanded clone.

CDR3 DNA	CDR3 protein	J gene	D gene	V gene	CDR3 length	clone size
TGCAGCGTTGAACGGGGATGGGAGACCCAGTACTTC	CSVERGWETQYF	TRBJ2-5	.	TRBV29-1	12	.
TGTGCCAGTAGTATAGTTCCGGGTTTTGGTCAGCCCCAGCATTTT	CASSIVPGFGQPQHF	TRBJ1-5	.	TRBV19	15	.
TGTGCCAGCAGTGCATATGCGACAGGTCTGCAGGAAAAACTGTTTTTT	CASSAYATGLQEKLFF	TRBJ1-4	.	TRBV2	16	.
TGTGCCAGTAGTATAGGCCCTAGCGGGGTCGATGAGCAGTTCTTC	CASSIGPSGVDEQFF	TRBJ2-1	TRBD2	TRBV19	15	.
TGTGCCATCAGTGAGTCGATGGGCAGTCCCAGGTACGAGCAGTACTTC	CAISESMGSPRYEQYF	TRBJ2-7	.	TRBV10-3	16	few
TGCACCAGCAGCCAAAGAGTCAACAGGGGAACAAGCACAGATACGCAGTATTTT	CTSSQRVNRGTSTDTQYF	TRBJ2-3	.	TRBV1	18	.
TGTGCCTGGAGTGTACTTAACTATGGCTACACCTTC	CAWSVLNYGYTF	TRBJ1-2	.	TRBV30	12	.
TGTGCCAGCAGTGAATTAAACAGGCGAAATGAAAAACTGTTTTTT	CASSELNRRNEKLFF	TRBJ1-4	.	TRBV6-1	15	few
TGTGCCAGCAGTCCCGGGACAGGGACCTATGGCTACACCTTC	CASSPGTGTYGYTF	TRBJ1-2	TRBD1	TRBV6-5	14	few
TGCACCGCCGGGACATACGATGAGCAGTTCTTC	CTAGTYDEQFF	TRBJ2-1	.	TRBV29-1	11	.
TGTGCCACCAGCAGTGGAGGGCTCTACGAGCAGTACTTC	CATSSGGLYEQYF	TRBJ2-7	.	TRBV15	13	.
TGTGCCAGCAGTGAATCTTTGCAGGGGGTTGAAAAACTGTTTTTT	CASSESLQGVEKLFF	TRBJ1-4	TRBD1	TRBV2	15	few
TGTGCCAGCAGCCTACCGGGACACCTCTCTGGAAACACCATATATTTT	CASSLPGHLSGNTIYF	TRBJ1-3	.	TRBV3-1/TRBV3-2	16	.
TGTGCCAGCAGCTCCTCAGGGATGTCACCCCTCCACTTT	CASSSSGMSPLHF	TRBJ1-6	.	TRBV11-2	13	.
TGCAGCCCCGATGGTCGGGAGACCCAGTACTTC	CSPDGRETQYF	TRBJ2-5	.	TRBV20-1	11	few
TGTGCCAGCAGCCGGGTCGGACAGGGCCCATGGGCTTTCTTT	CASSRVGQGPWAFF	TRBJ1-1	TRBD1	TRBV3-1/TRBV3-2	14	few
TGTGCCAGTAGTATGGGGAGAGATAACACTGAAGCTTTCTTT	CASSMGRDNTEAFF	TRBJ1-1	.	TRBV19	14	.